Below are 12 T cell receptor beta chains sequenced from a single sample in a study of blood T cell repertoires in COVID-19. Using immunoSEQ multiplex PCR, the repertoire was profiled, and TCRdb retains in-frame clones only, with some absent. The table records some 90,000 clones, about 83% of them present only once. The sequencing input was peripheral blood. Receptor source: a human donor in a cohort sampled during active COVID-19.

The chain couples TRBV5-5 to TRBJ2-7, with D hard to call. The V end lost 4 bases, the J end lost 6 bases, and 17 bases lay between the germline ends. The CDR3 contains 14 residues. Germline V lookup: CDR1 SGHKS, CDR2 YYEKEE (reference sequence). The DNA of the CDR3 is TGTGCCAGCAGCCTCCTCGGTCACACAGTCGAGCAGTACTTC. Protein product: CASSLLGHTVEQYF.

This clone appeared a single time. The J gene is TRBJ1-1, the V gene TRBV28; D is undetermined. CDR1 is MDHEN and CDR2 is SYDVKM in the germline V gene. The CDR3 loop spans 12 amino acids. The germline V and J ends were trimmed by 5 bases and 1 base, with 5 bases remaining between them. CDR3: CASSQANTEAFF. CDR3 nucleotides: TGTGCCAGCAGTCAGGCGAACACTGAAGCTTTCTTT. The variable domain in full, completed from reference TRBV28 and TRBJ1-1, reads DVKVTQSSRYLVKRTGEKVFLECVQDMDHENMFWYRQDPGLGLRLIYFSYDVKMKEKGDIPEGYSVSREKKERFSLILESASTNQTSMYLCASSQANTEAFFGQGTRLTVV.

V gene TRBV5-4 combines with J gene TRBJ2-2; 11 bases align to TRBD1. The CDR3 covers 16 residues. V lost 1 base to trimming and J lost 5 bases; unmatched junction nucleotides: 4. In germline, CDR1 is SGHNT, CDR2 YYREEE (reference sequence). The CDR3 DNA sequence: TGTGCCAGCAGCTTGTTGGGACAGGGGGATACCGGGGAGCTGTTTTTT. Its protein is CASSLLGQGDTGELFF.

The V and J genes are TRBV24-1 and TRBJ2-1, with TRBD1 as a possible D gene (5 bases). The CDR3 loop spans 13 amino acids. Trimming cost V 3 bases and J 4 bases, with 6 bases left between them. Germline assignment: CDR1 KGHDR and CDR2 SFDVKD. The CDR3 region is CATSDRQYNEQFF. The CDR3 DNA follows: TGTGCCACCAGTGATAGACAGTACAATGAGCAGTTCTTC.

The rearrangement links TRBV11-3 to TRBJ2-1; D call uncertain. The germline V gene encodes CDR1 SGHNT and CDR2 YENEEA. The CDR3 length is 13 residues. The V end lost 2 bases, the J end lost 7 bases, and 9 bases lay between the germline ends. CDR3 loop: CASSLLVTNEQFF. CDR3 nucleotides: TGTGCCAGCAGCTTATTAGTCACGAATGAGCAGTTCTTC.

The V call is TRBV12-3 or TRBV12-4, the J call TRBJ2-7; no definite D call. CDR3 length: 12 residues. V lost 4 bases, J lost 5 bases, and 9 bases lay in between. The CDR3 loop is CASSYKIDEQYF. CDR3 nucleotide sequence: TGTGCCAGCAGTTACAAAATCGACGAGCAGTACTTC.

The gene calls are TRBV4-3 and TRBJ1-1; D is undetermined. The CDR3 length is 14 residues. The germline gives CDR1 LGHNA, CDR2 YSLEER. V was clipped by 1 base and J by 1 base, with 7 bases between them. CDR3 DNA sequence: TGCGCCAGCAGCCAAGTTGGGCGGAACACTGAAGCTTTCTTT. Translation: CASSQVGRNTEAFF.

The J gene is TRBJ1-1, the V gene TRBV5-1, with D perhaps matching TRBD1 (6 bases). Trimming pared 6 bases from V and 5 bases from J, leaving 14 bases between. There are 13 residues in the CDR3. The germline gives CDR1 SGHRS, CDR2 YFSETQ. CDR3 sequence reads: CASTLSGETEAFF. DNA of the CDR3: TGCGCCAGCACTCTCTCAGGGGAAACTGAAGCTTTCTTT. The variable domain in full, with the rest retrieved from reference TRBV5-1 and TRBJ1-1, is KAGVTQTPRYLIKTRGQQVTLSCSPISGHRSVSWYQQTPGQGLQFLFEYFSETQRNKGNFPGRFSGRQFSNSRSEMNVSTLELGDSALYLCASTLSGETEAFFGQGTRLTVV.

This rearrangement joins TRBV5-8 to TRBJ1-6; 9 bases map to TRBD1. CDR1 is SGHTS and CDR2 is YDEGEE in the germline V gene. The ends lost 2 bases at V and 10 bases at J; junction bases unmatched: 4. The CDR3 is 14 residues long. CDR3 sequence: CASSFTGGGSPLHF. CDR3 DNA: TGTGCCAGCAGCTTCACAGGGGGCGGCTCACCCCTCCACTTT.

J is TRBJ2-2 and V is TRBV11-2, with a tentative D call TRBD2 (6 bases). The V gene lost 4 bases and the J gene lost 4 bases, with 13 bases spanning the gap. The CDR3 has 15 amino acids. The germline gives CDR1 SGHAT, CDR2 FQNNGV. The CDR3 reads CASSYRDSFTGELFF. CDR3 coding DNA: TGTGCCAGCAGCTATCGGGACTCCTTCACCGGGGAGCTGTTTTTT.

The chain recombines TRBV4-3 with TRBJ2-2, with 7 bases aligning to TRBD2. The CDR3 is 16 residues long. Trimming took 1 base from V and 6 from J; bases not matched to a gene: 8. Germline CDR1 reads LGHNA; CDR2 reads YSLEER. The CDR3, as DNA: TGCGCCAGCAGCCAAGGCCCGGGACTATTTCCCGGGGAGCTGTTTTTT. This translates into CASSQGPGLFPGELFF.

CDR3 coding DNA: TGTGCCAGCAGCTTAGTTCCTAGCGGGGGAGGCTCCTACAATGAGCAGTTCTTC. It translates to CASSLVPSGGGSYNEQFF. This chain joins TRBV7-2 and TRBJ2-1; the match to TRBD2 covers 10 bases. V gave up 1 base and J gave up 0 bases; unmatched junction bases: 6. Germline V lookup: CDR1 SGHTA, CDR2 FQGNSA. The CDR3 sequence is 18 residues long.